The following is a TCR beta chain sequence with its context. The CDR3 consists of 16 residues. V shed 3 bases, J shed 0 bases, and the junction held 3 bases outside the gene matches. Germline V gene lookup returns CDR1 LNHDA and CDR2 SQIVND (reference sequence). The data stem from a study of blood T cell repertoires in COVID-19. The overall study: T cells, B-cell-depleted T cells, or PBMCs provided the cDNA or gDNA that served as material.

Sequenced by immunoSEQ multiplex PCR; TCRdb stores in-frame clones only, minus some. This table has some 83,000 clones, 86% appearing once. The V gene is TRBV19, the J gene TRBJ2-1; 9 bases map to TRBD2. The sequencing sample was made of peripheral blood. This TCR was recovered from a man older than 75 in a cohort sampled during active COVID-19. Written as DNA, the CDR3 is TGTGCCAGTAGTATTGCTAGCGGGGACTCCTACAATGAGCAGTTCTTC. Protein product: CASSIASGDSYNEQFF.